This T cell receptor (beta chain) was identified in a study of cytomegalovirus exposure and HLA in healthy donors. Amplification used 60 Vbeta primers and 13 Jbeta primers. Produced via immunoSEQ multiplex PCR; TCRdb's table is partial and in-frame only. The profile shows roughly 180,000 clones, over 70% of them singletons. Germline assignment: CDR1 GTSNPN and CDR2 SVGIG (reference sequence). The CDR3 has 13 amino acids. Trimming left V 2 bases short and J 12 bases short, with 17 bases between. The clonotype comes from a woman aged 55-70 years in good health and CMV-seropositive. Sequenced sample: PBMCs. The chain recombines TRBV30 with TRBJ1-5; D perhaps matches TRBD1 (5 bases). CDR3 DNA sequence: TGTGCCTGGAGTCCCCTTGATGGACAACGCCAGCATTTT. It translates to CAWSPLDGQRQHF.